What follows are 21 T cell receptor beta chains derived from one specimen sequenced in a study of STAT5B mutations in CD4+ large granular lymphocyte leukemia. Generated by immunoSEQ multiplex PCR, the TCRdb table keeps only in-frame clones and is missing some. The repertoire holds more than 30,000 clones, around 80% seen once, with about 1.9% in the top ten. The sequenced sample was CD4+ T cells from blood buffy coats. The receptors derive from a human donor in good health.

The V call is TRBV19, the J call TRBJ2-1; D perhaps matches TRBD2 (7 bases). The CDR3 covers 16 residues. Trimming took off 5 bases at V and 6 bases at J, with 20 bases between the two ends. Germline V gene data show CDR1 as LNHDA and CDR2 as SQIVND (reference sequence). The DNA of the CDR3 is TGTGCCAGTAGTTCCTGGGGGGGCTTGGGGTTCAATGAGCAGTTCTTC. It specifies CASSSWGGLGFNEQFF. Looking up the rest from reference TRBV19 and TRBJ2-1 gives the full variable domain: DGGITQSPKYLFRKEGQNVTLSCEQNLNHDAMYWYRQDPGQGLRLIYYSQIVNDFQKGDIAEGYSVSREKKESFPLTVTSAQKNPTAFYLCASSSWGGLGFNEQFFGPGTRLTVL.

J is TRBJ2-7 and V is TRBV19; D is perhaps TRBD1 or TRBD2 (6 bases each). The length of the CDR3 is 15 residues. The germline gives CDR1 LNHDA, CDR2 SQIVND (reference sequence). Between the trimmed V and J ends, which lost 3 bases and 0 bases, there was a span of 12 bases. CDR3 in DNA: TGTGCCAGTAGTATCTCACAGGGAGGCTCCTACGAGCAGTACTTC. Translated, it gives CASSISQGGSYEQYF.

This chain uses TRBV5-4 with TRBJ2-7, with D possibly matching TRBD1 (5 bases). The CDR3 has 12 residues. V lost 0 bases and J lost 7, with 8 bases in between. The germline V gene has CDR1 SGHNT and CDR2 YYREEE (reference sequence). Here the CDR3 reads CASSLATEEQYF. CDR3 DNA: TGTGCCAGCAGCTTGGCGACAGAAGAGCAGTACTTC.

For the CDR3, the DNA is TGCGCCAGCAGCCGAACGCCACCAGGGACTAGCGGTACAGATACGCAGTATTTT. Its translation is CASSRTPPGTSGTDTQYF. V and J are TRBV5-1 and TRBJ2-3; TRBD2 aligns across 11 bases. Unmatched junction bases numbered 13, after V lost 4 bases and J lost 3 bases. The CDR3 length is 18 residues. Germline lookup yields CDR1 SGHRS and CDR2 YFSETQ.

This chain connects TRBV6-1 to TRBJ2-1; 7 nucleotides line up with TRBD2. CDR3 length equals 15 residues. The V and J ends lost 2 bases and 6 bases, in that order; junction bases with no gene match: 7. The germline V gene encodes CDR1 MNHNS and CDR2 SASEGT. The CDR3 sequence: CASSEYGDYRNEQFF. CDR3 nucleotides: TGTGCCAGCAGTGAATATGGGGACTACCGCAATGAGCAGTTCTTC.

The rearrangement links TRBV29-1 to TRBJ2-6; TRBD1 might be the D (6 bases). Germline V gene data show CDR1 as SQVTM and CDR2 as ANQGSEA. The CDR3 consists of 14 residues. V shed 5 bases and J shed 3 bases, with 11 bases lying between them. Here the CDR3 reads CSVMGAGGANVLTF. For the CDR3, the DNA is TGCAGCGTTATGGGGGCAGGTGGGGCCAACGTCCTGACTTTC. Using reference TRBV29-1 and TRBJ2-6 for the parts outside the CDR3, the full variable domain is SAVISQKPSRDICQRGTSLTIQCQVDSQVTMMFWYRQQPGQSLTLIATANQGSEATYESGFVIDKFPISRPNLTFSTLTVSNMSPEDSSIYLCSVMGAGGANVLTFGAGSRLTVL.

The V call is TRBV6-5, the J call TRBJ2-1; D not certain. The CDR3 runs to 16 residues. V lost 2 bases and J lost 0, with 11 bases in between. The germline CDR1 and CDR2 sequences are MNHEY and SVGAGI. The CDR3 reads CASSYQTVSSYNEQFF. The CDR3 DNA reads as TGTGCCAGCAGTTACCAGACGGTTAGCTCCTACAATGAGCAGTTCTTC.

The chain employs TRBV2 and TRBJ1-5, with TRBD1 as a possible D gene (6 bases). V dropped 11 bases and J dropped 8 bases, with 22 bases sitting between them. The CDR3 is 14 residues long. Germline-derived CDR1 and CDR2 are SNHLY and FYNNEI. For the CDR3, the DNA is TGTGCCGTTAGGGGGGGGAAGGGCCCTGAGCCCCAGCATTTT. This translates into CAVRGGKGPEPQHF.

The V and J genes are TRBV5-1 and TRBJ2-6, with a tentative D call TRBD1 (6 bases). Trimming cost V 2 bases and J 0 bases, with 12 bases left between them. The CDR3 totals 17 residues. Germline CDR1 reads SGHRS; CDR2 reads YFSETQ. CDR3 coding DNA: TGCGCCAGCAGCTTCGGACAGCTCAGCTCTGGGGCCAACGTCCTGACTTTC. This translates into CASSFGQLSSGANVLTF.

The V gene is TRBV30, the J gene TRBJ2-7, with D possibly matching TRBD2 (5 bases). This CDR3 spans 15 amino acids. Looked up from germline, CDR1 is GTSNPN and CDR2 is SVGIG (reference sequence). Trimming shortened V by 1 base and J by 5 bases, and 18 bases separated the two germline ends. The chain's CDR3 is CAWSARTALGHEQYF. The CDR3 coding sequence is TGTGCCTGGAGTGCGAGGACTGCGTTAGGCCACGAGCAGTACTTC.

V gene TRBV4-2 combines with J gene TRBJ1-2; D possibly corresponds to TRBD1 (6 bases). V was clipped by 0 bases and J by 1 base, with 9 bases between them. CDR3 size: 15 residues. Germline V gives CDR1 LGHNA, CDR2 YNFKEQ. CDR3 bases: TGTGCCAGCAGCCAAGAGAGGGGGAGTAACTATGGCTACACCTTC. Amino acids: CASSQERGSNYGYTF.

This clone showed up just once. The chain uses TRBV19 and TRBJ2-4; D gene ambiguous. Germline CDR1 reads LNHDA; CDR2 reads SQIVND (reference sequence). The CDR3 is made up of 13 amino acids. Trimming took 0 bases from V and 7 from J, leaving 7 bases between them. Here the CDR3 reads CASSIDSGNIQYF. The DNA for the CDR3 is TGTGCCAGTAGTATAGATTCTGGTAACATTCAGTACTTC.

As for this clone: This same CDR3 is encoded by further DNA sequences in the sample. V usage is TRBV5-1 and J usage is TRBJ2-2; tentatively, D is TRBD2 (5 bases). Per the germline V gene, CDR1 is SGHRS and CDR2 is YFSETQ. Trimming took 0 bases from V and 0 from J, leaving 6 bases between them. There are 15 residues in the CDR3. This CDR3 is CASSLGAANTGELFF. In DNA form, the CDR3 reads TGCGCCAGCAGCTTGGGAGCGGCGAACACCGGGGAGCTGTTTTTT.

This sequence joins TRBV7-8 and TRBJ2-7; 12 bases are a match to TRBD2. The CDR3 covers 17 residues. The germline V gene encodes CDR1 SGHVS and CDR2 FQNEAQ. The J segment lost 1 base and the V segment lost 0 bases, leaving 4 bases of the junction unmatched. The CDR3 bases are TGTGCCAGCAGCTTAGCGCTGACTAGCGGGGGTTCCTACGAGCAGTACTTC. Translation gives CASSLALTSGGSYEQYF.

The chain employs TRBV7-2 and TRBJ1-5; tentative D call: TRBD1 (5 bases). The CDR3 runs to 15 residues. Trimming shortened V by 1 base and J by 6 bases, and 13 bases separated the two germline ends. CDR1 is SGHTA, CDR2 FQGNSA, per germline. The CDR3 spells CASSLDRAGSQPQHF. In nucleotides, the CDR3 is TGTGCCAGCAGCTTAGATAGGGCAGGGAGTCAGCCCCAGCATTTT.

This chain joins TRBV12-5 and TRBJ2-7, with unresolved D. The V end was cut by 5 bases, the J end by 6 bases, with 8 bases between. The germline V gene encodes CDR1 LGHNT and CDR2 FRNRAP. The CDR3 runs to 11 residues. The CDR3 bases are TGTGCTAGTGGTGAGGTTGCCGAGCAGTACTTC. Its protein product is CASGEVAEQYF. Drawing the rest from reference TRBV12-5 and TRBJ2-7, the complete variable domain is DARVTQTPRHKVTEMGQEVTMRCQPILGHNTVFWYRQTMMQGLELLAYFRNRAPLDDSGMPKDRFSAEMPDATLATLKIQPSEPRDSAVYFCASGEVAEQYFGPGTRLTVT.

This clone has only a few counts. The chain carries TRBV12-5 and TRBJ2-7, with TRBD1 matching over 9 bases. V lost 1 base to trimming and J lost 2 bases; unmatched junction nucleotides: 12. The CDR3 runs to 18 residues. Per germline, CDR1 LGHNT and CDR2 FRNRAP. This chain's CDR3 is CASGLDPRHRGLTYEQYF. The DNA of the CDR3 is TGTGCTAGTGGTTTGGACCCAAGACACAGGGGGCTCACCTACGAGCAGTACTTC.

CDR3 protein: CASERVGETQYF. The CDR3 DNA sequence: TGTGCCAGCGAGCGGGTAGGGGAGACCCAGTACTTC. This rearrangement joins TRBV5-5 to TRBJ2-5, with D possibly being TRBD2 (6 bases). Trimming shortened V by 7 bases and J by 5 bases, and 12 bases separated the two germline ends. The CDR3 extends over 12 amino acids. CDR1 and CDR2 from the germline V gene are SGHKS and YYEKEE (reference sequence).

The chain is built from TRBV5-1 and TRBJ2-5; no clear D. This CDR3 region has 18 residues. V was cut by 4 bases and J by 2 bases, with 24 bases left in between. The germline V gene has CDR1 SGHRS and CDR2 YFSETQ. The CDR3 DNA reads TGCGCCAGCAGCCCTCAAGGCGGTATGAAAAGGAGTCAAGAGACCCAGTACTTC. It codes for CASSPQGGMKRSQETQYF.

This chain's CDR3 is CASSLAQTSYEQYF. CDR3 nucleotides: TGTGCCAGCAGCTTAGCACAGACCTCCTACGAGCAGTACTTC. The chain has TRBV7-2 and TRBJ2-7; D uncertain. The V end lost 0 bases, the J end lost 0 bases, and 6 bases lay between the germline ends. The CDR3 length is 14 residues. Germline V lookup: CDR1 SGHTA, CDR2 FQGNSA.

V is TRBV18 and J is TRBJ2-1, with a possible D match to TRBD2 (6 bases). Germline V gene data show CDR1 as KGHSH and CDR2 as LQKENI. V was pared by 5 bases and J by 6 bases, with 14 bases between. This CDR3 contains 14 residues. CDR3 region: CASSALREANEQFF. CDR3 coding DNA: TGTGCCAGCTCAGCCTTGAGGGAGGCCAATGAGCAGTTCTTC.